The 27 T cell receptor beta chains reported below all come from one sample, sequenced in a study of CD8 T cells in ankylosing spondylitis. TCRdb independently ran MiXCR on the 5' RACE reads; one entry per CDR3 protein. The data show over 450,000 distinct CDR3 sequences, roughly 13% seen once. Study-wide results and caveats: Blood of patients with ankylosing spondylitis appeared to be characterized by a TCR beta motif of about 8 highly homologous variants.

These TCRs are of unknown antigen specificity. The sequencing sample was made of blood, either unsorted or a sorted T cell fraction (not recorded which). The receptor set was obtained from a male donor with ankylosing spondylitis.

This clonotype has a handful of counts. The CDR3 coding sequence is TGCGCCAGCAGCTTGAAGCGGGAGTCCCCCACAGATACGCAGTATTTT. Its protein product is CASSLKRESPTDTQYF. V and J are TRBV5-1 and TRBJ2-3; 8 bases match TRBD2. The V and J ends lost 1 base and 2 bases, in that order; junction bases with no gene match: 6. CDR3 size: 16 residues. Germline assignment: CDR1 SGHRS and CDR2 YFSETQ.

The chain joins TRBV19 to TRBJ2-1, with TRBD1 identical over 8 bases. Per the germline V gene, CDR1 is LNHDA and CDR2 is SQIVND (reference sequence). The CDR3 runs to 17 residues. The J segment lost 1 base and the V segment lost 7 bases, leaving 12 bases of the junction unmatched. This CDR3 is CASNPEGRGPSYNEQFF. The CDR3 DNA reads TGTGCCAGTAACCCTGAGGGCAGGGGGCCATCCTACAATGAGCAGTTCTTC. Using reference TRBV19 and TRBJ2-1 for the parts outside the CDR3, the full variable domain is DGGITQSPKYLFRKEGQNVTLSCEQNLNHDAMYWYRQDPGQGLRLIYYSQIVNDFQKGDIAEGYSVSREKKESFPLTVTSAQKNPTAFYLCASNPEGRGPSYNEQFFGPGTRLTVL.

The gene calls are TRBV15 and TRBJ2-7; possible D gene TRBD2, 6 bases. There are 13 residues in the CDR3. Germline V gene lookup returns CDR1 LNHNV and CDR2 YYDKDF (reference sequence). V lost 0 bases and J lost 7, with 10 bases in between. In DNA, the CDR3 is TGTGCCACCAGCAGAGATCCGGCGGGGGAGCAGTACGTC. Protein: CATSRDPAGEQYV.

This clonotype turned up a few times. The gene calls are TRBV12-3 or TRBV12-4 and TRBJ1-1; no firm D call. V was pared by 3 bases and J by 1 base, with 9 bases between. The CDR3 length is 14 residues. The CDR3 sequence: CASSLGGENTEAFF. CDR3 bases: TGTGCCAGCAGTTTGGGCGGGGAGAACACTGAAGCTTTCTTT.

The V call is TRBV19, the J call TRBJ1-5, with D possibly being TRBD1 (5 bases). This CDR3 region has 15 residues. Germline V gene sequence: CDR1 LNHDA, CDR2 SQIVND (reference sequence). V lost 7 bases, J lost 0 bases, and 13 bases lay in between. The CDR3 reads CASTPGLFSNQPQHF. CDR3 nucleotides: TGTGCCAGTACCCCGGGACTTTTTAGCAATCAGCCCCAGCATTTT.

This chain joins TRBV5-1 and TRBJ2-1; TRBD1 might be the D (6 bases). CDR3 length equals 15 residues. Germline CDR1 is SGHRS and CDR2 is YFSETQ. The V end was cut by 3 bases, the J end by 8 bases, with 18 bases between. The CDR3 DNA reads as TGCGCCAGCAGCTCCGGGCAGGGGCCAATGTATGAGCAGTTCTTC. Translated: CASSSGQGPMYEQFF.

The sample holds many counts of this clonotype. The J gene is TRBJ2-4, the V gene TRBV10-3, with 9 positions matching TRBD2. V shed 8 bases, J shed 2 bases, and the junction held 10 bases outside the gene matches. Germline V gene data show CDR1 as ENHRY and CDR2 as SYGVKD. CDR3 size: 16 residues. The CDR3 bases are TGTGCCATCGGATGGCGGGAGGGCCTTTCCAAAAACATTCAGTACTTC. Its translation is CAIGWREGLSKNIQYF.

V usage is TRBV2 and J usage is TRBJ2-1, with D hard to call. There are 12 residues in the CDR3. Germline lookup yields CDR1 SNHLY and CDR2 FYNNEI. Between the trimmed V and J ends, which lost 4 bases and 14 bases, there was a span of 15 bases. The CDR3 DNA reads as TGTGCCAGCAGTGCAGGTCGGGCACTGGAGTTCTTC. Residues: CASSAGRALEFF.

Remarks on this clonotype: Since no conserved phenylalanine or tryptophan closes the CDR3, a read error is the likely cause. The chain combines TRBV7-6 with TRBJ2-3, with 10 bases that match TRBD2. The CDR3 contains 19 residues. The J segment lost 1 base and the V segment lost 2 bases, leaving 12 bases of the junction unmatched. In germline, CDR1 is SGHVS, CDR2 FNYEAQ. This CDR3 is CASSLLAGAGTSGTDTQYL. CDR3 sequence (DNA): TGTGCCAGCAGCTTACTAGCGGGGGCAGGGACTAGCGGCACAGATACGCAGTATCTG.

As to this clonotype: This may arise from a read error, as a much more abundant clone is one base away. V usage is TRBV5-1 and J usage is TRBJ2-2, with 9 bases identical to TRBD1. The CDR3 runs 17 residues. The trim removed 2 bases at V and 3 bases at J, leaving 8 bases unmatched. Per the germline V gene, CDR1 is SGHRS and CDR2 is YFSETQ. This chain's CDR3 is CASSLQGASMDTGELFF. CDR3 nucleotide sequence: TGCGCCAGCAGCTTACAGGGGGCGTCGATGGACACCGGGGAGCTGTTTTTT. The variable domain in full, with the rest retrieved from reference TRBV5-1 and TRBJ2-2, is KAGVTQTPRYLIKTRGQQVTLSCSPISGHRSVSWYQQTPGQGLQFLFEYFSETQRNKGNFPGRFSGRQFSNSRSEMNVSTLELGDSALYLCASSLQGASMDTGELFFGEGSRLTVL.

This sequence joins TRBV20-1 and TRBJ1-2, with D perhaps TRBD1 (5 bases). The germline CDR1 and CDR2 sequences are DFQATT and SNEGSKA (reference sequence). V was trimmed by 8 bases and J by 4 bases, leaving 17 bases between them. The CDR3 is 13 residues long. The CDR3 sequence is CSCNPGPFYGYTF. The CDR3 DNA sequence: TGCAGTTGTAACCCGGGACCGTTCTATGGCTACACCTTC.

This clonotype was detected a few times. This CDR3 is CASSRDRVSDTEAFF. CDR3 nucleotides: TGTGCCAGCAGCCGGGACAGGGTTTCGGACACTGAAGCTTTCTTT. The chain combines TRBV2 with TRBJ1-1, with 9 positions matching TRBD1. There are 15 residues in the CDR3. In germline, CDR1 is SNHLY, CDR2 FYNNEI. V was pared by 6 bases and J by 3 bases, with 8 bases of the junction left unmatched.

The CDR3 DNA is TGTGCCAGCAGCTTATCACTGTACACCGGGGAGCTGTTTTTT. Amino acids: CASSLSLYTGELFF. This sequence joins TRBV5-5 and TRBJ2-2, with D unclear. CDR1 and CDR2 (germline): SGHKS, YYEKEE (reference sequence). Deletions cut 2 bases from V and 3 bases from J, with 8 bases between. The CDR3 loop spans 14 amino acids.

This clonotype showed up just a few times. The chain is built from TRBV12-3 or TRBV12-4 and TRBJ2-2; D remains unclear. The CDR3 sequence is 11 residues long. V lost 7 bases, J lost 7 bases, and 7 bases lay in between. The CDR3 loop is CASTHSGELFF. CDR3 bases: TGTGCCAGCACCCACAGCGGGGAGCTGTTTTTT.

The gene calls are TRBV5-6 and TRBJ2-1, with TRBD2 matching over 7 bases. The CDR3 has 17 residues. Trimming at V came to 3 bases and at J to 4 bases, leaving 13 bases not matched to a gene. Germline V gives CDR1 SGHDT, CDR2 YYEEEE. CDR3 amino acids: CASSWPHRDGRYNEQFF. CDR3 coding DNA: TGTGCCAGCAGCTGGCCTCACCGGGACGGGAGGTACAATGAGCAGTTCTTC.

V and J are TRBV24-1 and TRBJ2-1; the D gene is possibly TRBD2 (6 bases). CDR1 KGHDR and CDR2 SFDVKD come from the germline V gene. This CDR3 spans 15 amino acids. Deletions cut 0 bases from V and 9 bases from J, with 14 bases between. CDR3 sequence reads: CATSDLQVDGGEQFF. The DNA of the CDR3 is TGTGCCACCAGTGATTTGCAAGTAGACGGGGGTGAGCAGTTCTTC.

This clonotype was counted a few times. V and J are TRBV5-1 and TRBJ2-1; D is ambiguous. CDR3 size: 14 residues. Germline V CDR1 and CDR2: SGHRS, YFSETQ. V lost 3 bases and J 2 bases, leaving 9 bases between the germline ends. This chain's CDR3 is CASSWHSAYNEQFF. DNA for the CDR3: TGCGCCAGCAGCTGGCACTCGGCCTACAATGAGCAGTTCTTC.

At least ten counts were recorded for this clonotype. This rearrangement joins TRBV9 to TRBJ1-2, with 7 bases that match TRBD1. The CDR3 length is 16 residues. Germline CDR1 reads SGDLS; CDR2 reads YYNGEE. V shed 3 bases and J 6 bases; nucleotides not matched to a gene: 14. CDR3 protein: CASSGRQQGYGHGYTF. CDR3 coding DNA: TGTGCCAGCAGCGGGCGTCAACAGGGGTATGGTCATGGCTACACCTTC. Full variable domain (missing parts from reference TRBV9 and TRBJ1-2): DSGVTQTPKHLITATGQRVTLRCSPRSGDLSVYWYQQSLDQGLQFLIQYYNGEERAKGNILERFSAQQFPDLHSELNLSSLELGDSALYFCASSGRQQGYGHGYTFGSGTRLTVV.

This sequence joins TRBV18 and TRBJ2-1; the match to TRBD2 covers 8 bases. CDR1 is KGHSH and CDR2 is LQKENI in the germline V gene. With 0 bases clipped from V and 6 bases from J, the junction kept 7 bases outside the gene matches. There are 16 residues in the CDR3. CDR3 amino acids: CASSPPNLAGANEQFF. The CDR3 DNA reads TGTGCCAGCTCACCACCGAACCTAGCGGGTGCCAATGAGCAGTTCTTC.

The gene calls are TRBV29-1 and TRBJ1-1; TRBD1 matches at 7 bases. The CDR3 sequence is 13 residues long. With V trimmed by 8 bases and J by 5 bases, 11 bases remained unmatched. CDR1 and CDR2 (germline): SQVTM, ANQGSEA. CDR3 bases: TGCAGCTCTGCAGGGGGTTTGAGGACTGAAGCTTTCTTT. Protein product: CSSAGGLRTEAFF. Complete variable domain (other parts from reference TRBV29-1 and TRBJ1-1): SAVISQKPSRDICQRGTSLTIQCQVDSQVTMMFWYRQQPGQSLTLIATANQGSEATYESGFVIDKFPISRPNLTFSTLTVSNMSPEDSSIYLCSSAGGLRTEAFFGQGTRLTVV.

The V call is TRBV6-5, the J call TRBJ1-3, with D perhaps TRBD1 (6 bases). The CDR3 runs to 15 residues. V lost 2 bases, J lost 4 bases, and 12 bases lay in between. Germline assignment: CDR1 MNHEY and CDR2 SVGAGI. In nucleotides, the CDR3 is TGTGCCAGCAGTTACGGGGGACAAGCCGGAAACACCATATATTTT. Amino acids: CASSYGGQAGNTIYF.

The chain recombines TRBV5-6 with TRBJ1-1, with a possible D match to TRBD1 (6 bases). Trimming took off 5 bases at V and 0 bases at J, with 14 bases between the two ends. In germline, CDR1 is SGHDT, CDR2 YYEEEE. CDR3 size: 15 residues. CDR3 bases: TGTGCCAGCAGTAACAGGGACGGACTGAACACTGAAGCTTTCTTT. Residues: CASSNRDGLNTEAFF.

The chain is built from TRBV20-1 and TRBJ2-3; unclear D gene. This CDR3 region has 11 residues. Looked up from germline, CDR1 is DFQATT and CDR2 is SNEGSKA (reference sequence). Trimming took off 4 bases at V and 9 bases at J, with 11 bases between the two ends. The CDR3 sequence: CSAKLGETQYF. The CDR3 bases are TGCAGTGCTAAATTGGGTGAGACGCAGTATTTT.

This chain joins TRBV7-2 and TRBJ1-5; TRBD1 is a possible D gene (5 bases). This CDR3 spans 15 amino acids. V lost 4 bases, J lost 7 bases, and 17 bases lay in between. Germline assignment: CDR1 SGHTA and CDR2 FQGNSA. DNA of the CDR3: TGTGCCAGCAGCTCCCTGGGGGTGCGGGGCCAGCCCCAGCATTTT. As protein: CASSSLGVRGQPQHF.

This clonotype was counted ten times or more. This sequence joins TRBV5-1 and TRBJ1-5; possibly TRBD1 for D (6 bases). Trimming left V 1 base short and J 3 bases short, with 11 bases between. The CDR3 sequence is 15 residues long. CDR1 SGHRS and CDR2 YFSETQ come from the germline V gene. The CDR3 bases are TGCGCCAGCAGCTTGAGCGGGGGCAACAATCAGCCCCAGCATTTT. It yields the protein CASSLSGGNNQPQHF.

This clonotype was seen more than once but under ten times. This chain connects TRBV5-6 to TRBJ2-5, with D perhaps matching TRBD1 (5 bases). The CDR3 is made up of 13 amino acids. In germline, CDR1 is SGHDT, CDR2 YYEEEE. With 4 bases removed from V and 3 bases from J, the gap between germline ends came to 10 bases. The CDR3 DNA reads TGTGCCAGCAGCCAACTGACAGAAGAGACCCAGTACTTC. It encodes CASSQLTEETQYF.

This clonotype was detected a few times. The genes are TRBV3-1 and TRBJ2-1; D is unclear. V lost 0 bases and J 4 bases, leaving 4 bases between the germline ends. Per germline, CDR1 LGHDT and CDR2 YNNKEL (reference sequence). This CDR3 region has 13 residues. In nucleotides, the CDR3 is TGTGCCAGCAGCCAAGATGAGTACAATGAGCAGTTCTTC. Translating it yields CASSQDEYNEQFF.